This TCR beta chain was obtained from a study of OX40 agonist ivuxolimab in advanced cancers. Sequencing was performed with immunoSEQ multiplex PCR; in TCRdb, only in-frame clones are kept and a portion is missing. The repertoire has approximately 28,000 clones, roughly 86% of them found once; the top ten carry 20% to 30%. To note about this clone: What it recognizes is unknown.

Germline CDR1 is MGHRA and CDR2 is YSYEKL. The length of the CDR3 is 14 residues. V dropped 3 bases and J dropped 3 bases, with 12 bases sitting between them. Study outcomes and limitations: Expanded peripheral T cell antigen specificity was not determined.

The specimen comprised CD4+ or CD8+ T cells sorted from blood, sampled in a trial of the OX40 agonist ivuxolimab. This TCR derives from an adult with an advanced solid tumor such as melanoma, head and neck, liver or kidney cancer. The V and J genes are TRBV4-1 and TRBJ2-7, with D possibly TRBD2 on 6 matching bases. The CDR3 nucleotides are TGCGCCAGCAGCCAGGGTCCTAGCGTCTACGAGCAGTACTTC. It codes for CASSQGPSVYEQYF.